The clone carrying this TCR beta chain was found once. This entry is derived from a study of blood T cell repertoires in COVID-19. V lost 5 bases, J lost 12 bases, and 11 bases stayed unmatched. The CDR3 is 13 amino acids. Germline V gene sequence: CDR1 MDHEN, CDR2 SYDVKM. The study recruited people aged about 18 to 89 years across approximately 24 US areas. In Cohort 3, a recovered donor had either two negative PCRs, clearance, or symptom resolution. Under the authors' procedure: Nucleated cell counts were estimated from reference gene primer amplification. Data came from immunoSEQ multiplex PCR; TCRdb stores just in-frame clones and leaves some out. The V and J calls and the clone size are those of that table, but D and trimming were determined from the DNA. The data contain approximately 300,000 clones, around 86% of them singletons.

This TCR was recovered from a woman between 18 and 30 years old who had recovered from COVID-19. The gene calls are TRBV28 and TRBJ2-7; 9 nucleotides agree with TRBD2. Material for sequencing was PBMCs or T cells enriched from blood (not recorded which). The chain's CDR3 is CASSTAGLAVGYF. For the CDR3, the DNA is TGTGCCAGCAGTACGGCGGGACTAGCCGTCGGGTACTTC.